These 22 T cell receptor beta chains share one sample of origin, sequenced in a study of vaccination effects on CD4 cells after COVID-19. Antigens for these TCRs are unknown. Produced via immunoSEQ multiplex PCR; TCRdb's table is partial and in-frame only. This repertoire shows roughly 68,000 clones, about 74% found once; its top ten account for roughly 1.5%. Viral peptide pool expansion of antigen-specific CD4+ T cells preceded sequencing in the ViraFEST assay. An approximately 10-day culture period preceded the isolation of CD4+ T cells. Two doses of BNT162b2 or mRNA-1273 vaccine were administered to participants. The sample in question was CD4+ T cells from PBMCs cultured with HCoV-229E spike peptides, obtained after COVID-19 vaccination. These receptors originate from a human donor who received a COVID-19 vaccine.

This sequence joins TRBV27 and TRBJ2-3; D tentatively reads TRBD1 or TRBD2 (6 bases each). The germline CDR1 and CDR2 sequences are MNHEY and SMNVEV (reference sequence). The V gene lost 2 bases and the J gene lost 0 bases, with 24 bases spanning the gap. The CDR3 has 20 residues. DNA of the CDR3: TGTGCCAGCAGTTTACGGGGTTTTGAGGGGGGCGGGCCTAGCACAGATACGCAGTATTTT. Protein: CASSLRGFEGGGPSTDTQYF.

The genes are TRBV24-1 and TRBJ2-1, with 10 bases that match TRBD1. Germline V gene sequence: CDR1 KGHDR, CDR2 SFDVKD. The CDR3 has 19 amino acids. V gave up 4 bases and J gave up 0 bases; unmatched junction bases: 11. The CDR3 sequence: CATSDPGQGRTGSYNEQFF. Here the CDR3 DNA reads TGTGCCACCAGTGACCCGGGACAGGGGAGGACGGGCTCCTACAATGAGCAGTTCTTC.

The V call is TRBV6-1, the J call TRBJ2-4; 8 nucleotides match TRBD2. This CDR3 spans 18 amino acids. V dropped 0 bases and J dropped 3; count of bases not matched to a gene: 10. From germline, CDR1 is MNHNS and CDR2 SASEGT. The CDR3 nucleotides are TGTGCCAGCAGTGAAGCGCTTATTGGCGGGGGGTACAAAAACATTCAGTACTTC. This codes for CASSEALIGGGYKNIQYF.

This clone appeared a single time. CDR3 amino acids: CASSELDRAPDTQYF. As DNA, the CDR3 is TGTGCCAGCAGTGAACTTGACAGGGCCCCAGATACGCAGTATTTT. The genes are TRBV25-1 and TRBJ2-3; TRBD1 aligns across 7 bases. The length of the CDR3 is 15 residues. J was trimmed by 4 bases and V by 2 bases; bases with no gene match: 6. Per germline, CDR1 MGHDK and CDR2 SYGVNS.

The rearrangement uses TRBV7-2 and TRBJ1-6, with a possible D match to TRBD1 (5 bases). With 5 bases removed from V and 9 bases from J, the gap between germline ends came to 20 bases. Germline CDR1 and CDR2: SGHTA and FQGNSA. This CDR3 has 16 residues. The CDR3 protein is CASSPQPGRGISPLHF. CDR3 sequence (DNA): TGTGCCAGCAGCCCTCAACCGGGACGGGGAATTTCACCCCTCCACTTT. The whole variable domain, remainder taken from reference TRBV7-2 and TRBJ1-6, is GAGVSQSPSNKVTEKGKDVELRCDPISGHTALYWYRQSLGQGLEFLIYFQGNSAPDKSGLPSDRFSAERTGGSVSTLTIQRTQQEDSAVYLCASSPQPGRGISPLHFGNGTRLTVT.

About this clone: At one of its ends the junction is not consistent with the germline gene, which may arise from a read error. The V gene is TRBV24-1, the J gene TRBJ2-1; D is uncertain. CDR3 length: 11 residues. CDR1 is KGHDR, CDR2 SFDVKD, per germline. CDR3 DNA: TGTGCTACCAGCCTTTACAATGAGCAGTTCTTC. Translating gives CATSLYNEQFF.

About this clone itself: Additional DNA sequences in this sample encode the identical CDR3. The chain joins TRBV2 to TRBJ1-5; D is undetermined. From germline, CDR1 is SNHLY and CDR2 FYNNEI. This CDR3 contains 13 residues. V lost 5 bases to trimming and J lost 1 base, with 6 bases between them. This CDR3 is CASSRDSNQPQHF. CDR3 in DNA: TGTGCCAGCAGTCGCGACAGCAATCAGCCCCAGCATTTT.

This sequence joins TRBV29-1 and TRBJ2-2; 7 bases align to TRBD1. The CDR3 spans 14 residues. The V gene's germline CDR1 is SQVTM and CDR2 ANQGSEA. With 4 bases clipped from V and 2 bases from J, the junction kept 4 bases outside the gene matches. This CDR3 reads CSVVPGGNTGELFF. The CDR3 region has the DNA TGCAGCGTTGTGCCAGGGGGAAACACCGGGGAGCTGTTTTTT.

The chain recombines TRBV27 with TRBJ1-1, with a possible D match to TRBD1 (5 bases). This CDR3 has 15 amino acids. The ends were cut back, 4 bases at V and 5 bases at J, with 17 bases in the middle. The germline gives CDR1 MNHEY, CDR2 SMNVEV (reference sequence). The CDR3 DNA reads TGTGCCAGCAGTTATTATTTGGGCGCAGGGACTGAAGCTTTCTTT. This gives the protein CASSYYLGAGTEAFF.

There are a few counts of this clone. The rearrangement links TRBV18 to TRBJ2-3; unclear D gene. CDR3 length: 14 amino acids. Germline CDR1 KGHSH, CDR2 LQKENI. Trimming left V 4 bases short and J 9 bases short, with 17 bases between. For the CDR3, the DNA is TGTGCCAGCTCACTCTCTTCATCGAGCGACACGCAGTATTTT. This codes for CASSLSSSSDTQYF.

The chain employs TRBV15 and TRBJ2-3, with a tentative D call TRBD1 (5 bases). V was clipped by 0 bases and J by 5 bases, with 15 bases between them. Germline assignment: CDR1 LNHNV and CDR2 YYDKDF (reference sequence). This CDR3 comprises 16 residues. CDR3 sequence: CATSRDPAGLLDTQYF. The DNA of the CDR3 is TGTGCCACCAGCAGAGATCCGGCAGGGCTTTTAGATACGCAGTATTTT.

This sequence joins TRBV3-1 (or the pseudogene TRBV3-2) and TRBJ2-6; 8 bases agree with TRBD1. Germline V lookup: CDR1 LGHDT, CDR2 YNNKEL (reference sequence). The CDR3 is 18 residues long. Trimming removed 1 base from V and 4 bases from J; junction bases left unmatched: 9. CDR3 amino acids: CASSQVDRVRSGANVLTF. In DNA form, the CDR3 reads TGTGCCAGCAGCCAAGTGGACAGGGTTCGCTCCGGGGCCAACGTCCTGACTTTC.

This clone appeared a single time. This chain links TRBV6-5 with TRBJ2-5; no clear D. V lost 0 bases and J 2 bases, leaving 7 bases between the germline ends. Germline CDR1 is MNHEY and CDR2 is SVGAGI. This CDR3 has 14 residues. The CDR3 loop is CASSYSAGQETQYF. CDR3 DNA sequence: TGTGCCAGCAGTTACTCGGCAGGACAAGAGACCCAGTACTTC.

This sequence joins TRBV28 and TRBJ2-1, with D possibly called TRBD1 or TRBD2 (5 bases each). This CDR3 region has 17 residues. The V end was cut by 5 bases, the J end by 0 bases, with 17 bases between. Germline assignment: CDR1 MDHEN and CDR2 SYDVKM. The CDR3 loop reads CASSPSWAGSSYNEQFF. The CDR3 DNA reads as TGTGCCAGCAGTCCCTCATGGGCAGGGAGCTCCTACAATGAGCAGTTCTTC.

This clone was observed once. The chain couples TRBV6-4 to TRBJ1-1; TRBD1 matches 7 bases. Germline assignment: CDR1 MRHNA and CDR2 SNTAGT. The V and J ends lost 0 bases and 2 bases, in that order; junction bases with no gene match: 9. The CDR3 runs to 17 residues. The CDR3 region is CASSDSRRNRGNTEAFF. The CDR3 DNA reads as TGTGCCAGCAGTGACTCACGACGCAACAGGGGCAACACTGAAGCTTTCTTT.

The chain couples TRBV6-2 or TRBV6-3 to TRBJ2-5; D remains ambiguous. The CDR3 contains 15 residues. The V gene's germline CDR1 is MNHEY and CDR2 SVGEGT. Trimming shortened V by 4 bases and J by 2 bases, and 14 bases separated the two germline ends. CDR3 sequence (DNA): TGTGCCAGCAGTTCCCGGACGGGCGTGCAAGAGACCCAGTACTTC. The encoded protein is CASSSRTGVQETQYF.

V usage is TRBV11-3 and J usage is TRBJ1-2, with D perhaps TRBD1 (6 bases). V lost 7 bases to trimming and J lost 7 bases, with 16 bases between them. The CDR3 spans 13 residues. Germline CDR1 is SGHNT and CDR2 is YENEEA. The CDR3 nucleotides read TGTGCCAGCACCCAGGGGAGGGCCCCTGGCTACACCTTC. Translation: CASTQGRAPGYTF.

The genes are TRBV28 and TRBJ1-4; 8 bases are shared with TRBD1. CDR3 length: 15 amino acids. The germline CDR1 and CDR2 sequences are MDHEN and SYDVKM. With 10 bases clipped from V and 8 bases from J, the junction kept 15 bases outside the gene matches. CDR3: CATTAPGQAYEKLFF. The DNA of the CDR3 is TGTGCCACCACTGCCCCGGGACAGGCGTACGAAAAACTGTTTTTT.

The chain employs TRBV18 and TRBJ2-2; D is uncertain. V was trimmed by 3 bases and J by 1 base, leaving 9 bases between them. Germline CDR1 is KGHSH and CDR2 is LQKENI. This CDR3 has 15 residues. As DNA, the CDR3 is TGTGCCAGCTCACCCTTGCCGGGGAACACCGGGGAGCTGTTTTTT. It translates to CASSPLPGNTGELFF. Full variable domain (outside the CDR3, taken from reference TRBV18 and TRBJ2-2): NAGVMQNPRHLVRRRGQEARLRCSPMKGHSHVYWYRQLPEEGLKFMVYLQKENIIDESGMPKERFSAEFPKEGPSILRIQQVVRGDSAAYFCASSPLPGNTGELFFGEGSRLTVL.

The chain links TRBV7-2 to TRBJ2-1; 7 bases match TRBD2. Germline V gene data show CDR1 as SGHTA and CDR2 as FQGNSA. V was clipped by 1 base and J by 3 bases; unmatched bases: 6. This CDR3 has 16 amino acids. CDR3 loop: CASSLGGGGNYNEQFF. As DNA, the CDR3 is TGTGCCAGCAGCTTAGGGGGGGGTGGGAACTACAATGAGCAGTTCTTC.

The chain couples TRBV5-4 to TRBJ2-1; 7 bases line up with TRBD1. This CDR3 comprises 15 residues. Trimming took 3 bases from V and 1 from J; bases not matched to a gene: 4. Germline CDR1 is SGHNT and CDR2 is YYREEE (reference sequence). CDR3 residues: CASSSRTGSYNEQFF. CDR3 DNA sequence: TGTGCCAGCAGCTCCCGGACAGGTTCCTACAATGAGCAGTTCTTC.

The V gene is TRBV2, the J gene TRBJ2-4; 15 bases agree with TRBD2. Per germline, CDR1 SNHLY and CDR2 FYNNEI. The CDR3 spans 18 residues. V was clipped by 5 bases and J by 0 bases; unmatched bases: 5. CDR3 sequence reads: CASSRTSGGVSAKNIQYF. DNA for the CDR3: TGTGCCAGCAGTCGGACTAGCGGGGGGGTCTCAGCCAAAAACATTCAGTACTTC.